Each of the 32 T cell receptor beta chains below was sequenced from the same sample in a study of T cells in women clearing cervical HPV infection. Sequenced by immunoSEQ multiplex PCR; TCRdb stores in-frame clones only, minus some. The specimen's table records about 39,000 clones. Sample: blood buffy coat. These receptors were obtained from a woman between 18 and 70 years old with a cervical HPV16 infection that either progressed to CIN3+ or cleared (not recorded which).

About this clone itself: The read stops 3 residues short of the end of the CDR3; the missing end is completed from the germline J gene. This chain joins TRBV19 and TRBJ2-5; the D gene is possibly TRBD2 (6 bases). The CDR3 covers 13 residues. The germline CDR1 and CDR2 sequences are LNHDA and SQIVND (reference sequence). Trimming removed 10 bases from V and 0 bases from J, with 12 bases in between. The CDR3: CATSRLDQETQYF. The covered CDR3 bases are TGTGCCACCTCCCGACTAGACCAAGAGACC.

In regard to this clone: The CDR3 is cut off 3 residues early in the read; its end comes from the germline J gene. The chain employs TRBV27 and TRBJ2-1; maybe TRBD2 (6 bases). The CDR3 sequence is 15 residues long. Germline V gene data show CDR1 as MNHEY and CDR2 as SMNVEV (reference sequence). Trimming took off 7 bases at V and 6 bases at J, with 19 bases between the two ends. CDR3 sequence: CASTIGIAAINEQFF. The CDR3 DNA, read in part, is TGTGCCAGCACCATCGGAATAGCGGCCATCAATGAG.

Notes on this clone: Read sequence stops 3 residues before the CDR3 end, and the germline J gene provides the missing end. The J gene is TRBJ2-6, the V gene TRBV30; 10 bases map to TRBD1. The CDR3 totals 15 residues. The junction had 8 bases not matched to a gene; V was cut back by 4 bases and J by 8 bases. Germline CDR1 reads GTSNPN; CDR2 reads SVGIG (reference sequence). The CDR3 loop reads CAWTIGDRGSNVLTF. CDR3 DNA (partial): TGTGCCTGGACCATAGGGGACAGGGGATCCAACGTC.

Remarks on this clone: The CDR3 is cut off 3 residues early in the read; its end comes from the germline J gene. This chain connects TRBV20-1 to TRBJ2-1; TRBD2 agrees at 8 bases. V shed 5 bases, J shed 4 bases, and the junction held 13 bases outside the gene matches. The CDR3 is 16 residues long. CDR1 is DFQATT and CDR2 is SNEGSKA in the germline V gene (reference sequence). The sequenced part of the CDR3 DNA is TGCAGTGCTCCGACAGGTACTAGCGGATTATACAATGAG. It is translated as CSAPTGTSGLYNE. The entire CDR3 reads CSAPTGTSGLYNEQFF.

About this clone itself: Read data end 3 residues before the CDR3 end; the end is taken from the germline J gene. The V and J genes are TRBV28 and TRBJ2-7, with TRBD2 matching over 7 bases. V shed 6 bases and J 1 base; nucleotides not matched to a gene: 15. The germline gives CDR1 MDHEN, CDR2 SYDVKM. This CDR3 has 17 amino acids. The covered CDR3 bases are TGTGCCAGCAGCGCTAACCGGTGGGACTATGATTCCTACGAG. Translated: CASSANRWDYDSYE. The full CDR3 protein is CASSANRWDYDSYEQYF.

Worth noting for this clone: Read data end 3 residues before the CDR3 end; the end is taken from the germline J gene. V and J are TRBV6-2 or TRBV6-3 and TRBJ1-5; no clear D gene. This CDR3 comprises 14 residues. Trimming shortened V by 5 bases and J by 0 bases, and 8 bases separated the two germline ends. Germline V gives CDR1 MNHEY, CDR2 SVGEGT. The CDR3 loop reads CASSDISSNQPQHF. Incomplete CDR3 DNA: TGTGCCAGCAGTGACATTTCTAGCAATCAGCCC.

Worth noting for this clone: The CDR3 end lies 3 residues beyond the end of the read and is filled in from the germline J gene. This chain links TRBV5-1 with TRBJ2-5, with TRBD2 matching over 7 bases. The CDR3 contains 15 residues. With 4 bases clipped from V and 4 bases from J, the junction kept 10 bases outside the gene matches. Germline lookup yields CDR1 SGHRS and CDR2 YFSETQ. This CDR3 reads CASSPVEAGAETQYF. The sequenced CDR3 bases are TGCGCCAGCAGCCCCGTAGAGGCGGGAGCAGAGACC.

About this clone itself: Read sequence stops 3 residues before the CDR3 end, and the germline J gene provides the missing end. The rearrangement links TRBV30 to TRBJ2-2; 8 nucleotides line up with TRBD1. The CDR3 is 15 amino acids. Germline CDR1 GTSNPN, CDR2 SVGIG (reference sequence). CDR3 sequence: CAWTPGGREKEKLFF. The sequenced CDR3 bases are TGTGCCTGGACCCCAGGGGGCCGTGAGAAGGAAAAG. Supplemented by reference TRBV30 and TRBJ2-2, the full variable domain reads SQTIHQWPATLVQPVGSPLSLECTVEGTSNPNLYWYRQAAGRGLQLLFYSVGIGQISSEVPQNLSASRPQDRQFILSSKKLLLSDSGFYLCAWTPGGREKEKLFFGEGSRLTVL.

Here the CDR3 reads CASSLDPTYDYTF. The CDR3 DNA, read in part, is TGTGCCAGCAGCTTAGATCCAACCTACGAC. This chain links TRBV11-3 with TRBJ1-2; D unresolved. The observed sequence ends 3 residues before the CDR3 terminus, with the missing tail filled in from the germline J gene. The CDR3 totals 13 residues. In germline, CDR1 is SGHNT, CDR2 YENEEA.

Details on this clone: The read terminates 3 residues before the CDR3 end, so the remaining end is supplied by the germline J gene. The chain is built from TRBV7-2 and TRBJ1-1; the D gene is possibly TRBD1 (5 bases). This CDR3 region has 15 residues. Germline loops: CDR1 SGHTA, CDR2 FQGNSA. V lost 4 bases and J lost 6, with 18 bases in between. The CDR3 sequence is CASSSRGPTRAEAFF. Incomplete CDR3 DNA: TGTGCCAGCAGCTCGAGGGGTCCTACAAGAGCTGAA.

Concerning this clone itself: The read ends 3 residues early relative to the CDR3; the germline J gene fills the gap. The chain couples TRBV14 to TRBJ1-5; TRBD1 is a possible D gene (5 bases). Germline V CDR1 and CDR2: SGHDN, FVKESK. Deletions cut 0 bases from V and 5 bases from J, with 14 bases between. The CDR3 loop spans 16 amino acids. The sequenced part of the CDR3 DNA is TGTGCCAGCAGCCAAGAATTGGAGGAGGGGTATCAGCCC. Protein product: CASSQELEEGYQP. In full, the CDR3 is CASSQELEEGYQPQHF.

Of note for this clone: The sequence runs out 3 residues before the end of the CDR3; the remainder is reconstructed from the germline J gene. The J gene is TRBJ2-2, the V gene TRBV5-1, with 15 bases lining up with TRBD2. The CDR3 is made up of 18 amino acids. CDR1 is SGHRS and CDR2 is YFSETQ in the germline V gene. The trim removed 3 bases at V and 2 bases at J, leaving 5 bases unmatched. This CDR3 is CASSSGLAGGRNTGELFF. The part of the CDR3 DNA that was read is TGCGCCAGCAGCTCGGGACTAGCGGGAGGCCGAAACACCGGGGAG.

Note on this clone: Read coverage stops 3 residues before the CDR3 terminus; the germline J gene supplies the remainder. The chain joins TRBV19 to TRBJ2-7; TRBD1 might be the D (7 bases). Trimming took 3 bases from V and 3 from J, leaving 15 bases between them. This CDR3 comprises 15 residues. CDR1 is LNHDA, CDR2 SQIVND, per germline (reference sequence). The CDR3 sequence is CASSMAGGGNYEQYF. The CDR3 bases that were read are TGTGCCAGTAGTATGGCCGGAGGGGGCAACTACGAG.

CDR3 region: CASSQGSNTEAFF. The CDR3 DNA, read in part, is TGTGCCAGCAGCCAGGGATCGAACACTGAA. The chain is built from TRBV11-3 and TRBJ1-1; possibly TRBD1 for D (5 bases). The read falls 3 residues short of the CDR3 end, and the missing part is taken from the germline J gene. Trimming removed 5 bases at V and 1 base at J, with 8 bases between. CDR1 SGHNT and CDR2 YENEEA come from the germline V gene. The CDR3 is 13 residues long.

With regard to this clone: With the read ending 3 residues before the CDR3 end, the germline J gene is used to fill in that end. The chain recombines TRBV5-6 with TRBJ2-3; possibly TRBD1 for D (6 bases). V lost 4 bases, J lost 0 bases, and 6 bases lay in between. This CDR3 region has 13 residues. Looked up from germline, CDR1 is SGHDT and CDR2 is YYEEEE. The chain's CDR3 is CASSQGSTDTQYF. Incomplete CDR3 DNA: TGTGCCAGCAGCCAGGGGAGCACAGATACG.

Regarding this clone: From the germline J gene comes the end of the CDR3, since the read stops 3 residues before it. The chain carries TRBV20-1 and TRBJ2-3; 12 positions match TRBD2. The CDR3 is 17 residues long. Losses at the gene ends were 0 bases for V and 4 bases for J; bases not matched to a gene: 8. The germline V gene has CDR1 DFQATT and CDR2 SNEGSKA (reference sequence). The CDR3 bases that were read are TGCAGTGCTAGAGATCCTAGCGGGAGGGCGGACGCAGATACG. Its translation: CSARDPSGRADADT. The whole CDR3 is CSARDPSGRADADTQYF.

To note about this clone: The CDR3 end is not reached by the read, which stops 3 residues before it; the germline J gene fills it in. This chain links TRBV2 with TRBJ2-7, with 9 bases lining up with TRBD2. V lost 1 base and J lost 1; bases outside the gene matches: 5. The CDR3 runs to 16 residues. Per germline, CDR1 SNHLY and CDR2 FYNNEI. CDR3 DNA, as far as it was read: TGTGCCAGCAGTGAAGGAGCACTAGCGGGTTCCTACGAG. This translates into CASSEGALAGSYE. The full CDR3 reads CASSEGALAGSYEQYF.

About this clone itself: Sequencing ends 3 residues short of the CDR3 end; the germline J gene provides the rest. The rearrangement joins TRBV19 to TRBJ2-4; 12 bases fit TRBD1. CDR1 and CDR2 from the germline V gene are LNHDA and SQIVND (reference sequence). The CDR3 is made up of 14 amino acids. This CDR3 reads CASSWGQGAFGQYF. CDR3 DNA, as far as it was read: TGTGCCAGTAGTTGGGGACAGGGGGCGTTTGGT.

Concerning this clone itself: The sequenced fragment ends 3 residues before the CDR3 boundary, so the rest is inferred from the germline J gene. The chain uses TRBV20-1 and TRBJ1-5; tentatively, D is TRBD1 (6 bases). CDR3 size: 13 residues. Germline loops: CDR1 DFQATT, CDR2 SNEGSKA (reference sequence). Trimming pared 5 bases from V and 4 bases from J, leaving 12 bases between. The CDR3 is CSAWGQGNQPQHF. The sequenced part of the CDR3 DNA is TGCAGTGCTTGGGGCCAGGGGAATCAGCCC.

Here the CDR3 reads CASSRDRESSPLFF. The DNA read from the CDR3 is TGTGCCAGCTCACGCGACAGGGAAAGTTCTCCA. V is TRBV18 and J is TRBJ1-4, with 7 positions matching TRBD1. The CDR3 end falls 3 residues outside the read, so it is completed with the germline J gene. There are 14 residues in the CDR3. From germline, CDR1 is KGHSH and CDR2 LQKENI.

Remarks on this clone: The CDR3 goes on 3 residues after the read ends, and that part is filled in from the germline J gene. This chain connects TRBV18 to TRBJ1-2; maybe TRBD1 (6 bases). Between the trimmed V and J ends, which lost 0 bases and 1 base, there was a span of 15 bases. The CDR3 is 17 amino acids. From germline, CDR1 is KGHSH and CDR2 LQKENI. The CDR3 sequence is CASSPPPLGADNYGYTF. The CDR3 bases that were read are TGTGCCAGCTCACCACCCCCTTTGGGGGCGGATAACTATGGC.

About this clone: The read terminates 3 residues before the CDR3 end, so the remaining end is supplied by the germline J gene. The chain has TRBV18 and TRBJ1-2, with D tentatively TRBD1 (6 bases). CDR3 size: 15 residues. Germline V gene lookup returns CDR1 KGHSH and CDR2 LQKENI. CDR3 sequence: CASSLAGASTDTYTF. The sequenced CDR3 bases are TGTGCCAGCTCACTAGCGGGGGCTAGCACAGATACC.

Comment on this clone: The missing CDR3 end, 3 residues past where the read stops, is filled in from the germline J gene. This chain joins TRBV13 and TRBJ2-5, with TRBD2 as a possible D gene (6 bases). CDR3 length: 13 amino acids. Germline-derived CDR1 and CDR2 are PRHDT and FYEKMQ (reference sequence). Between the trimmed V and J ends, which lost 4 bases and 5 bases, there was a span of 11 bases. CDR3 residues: CASSSRGLETQYF. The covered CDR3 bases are TGTGCCAGCAGCTCACGGGGGTTGGAGACC.

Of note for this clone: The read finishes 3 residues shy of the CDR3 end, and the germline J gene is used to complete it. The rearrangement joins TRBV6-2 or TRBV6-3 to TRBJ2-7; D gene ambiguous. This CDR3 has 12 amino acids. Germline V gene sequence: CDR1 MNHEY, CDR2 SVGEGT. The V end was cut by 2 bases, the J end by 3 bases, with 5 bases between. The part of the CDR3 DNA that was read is TGTGCCAGCAGTTACCCCCACTACGAG. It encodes CASSYPHYE. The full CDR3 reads CASSYPHYEQYF.

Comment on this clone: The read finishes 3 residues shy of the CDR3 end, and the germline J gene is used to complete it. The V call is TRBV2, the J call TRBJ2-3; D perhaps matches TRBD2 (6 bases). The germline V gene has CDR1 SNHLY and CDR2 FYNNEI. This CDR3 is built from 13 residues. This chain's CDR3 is CASQTGVGQPQYF. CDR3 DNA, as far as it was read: TGTGCCAGCCAGACGGGGGTAGGGCAGCCG.

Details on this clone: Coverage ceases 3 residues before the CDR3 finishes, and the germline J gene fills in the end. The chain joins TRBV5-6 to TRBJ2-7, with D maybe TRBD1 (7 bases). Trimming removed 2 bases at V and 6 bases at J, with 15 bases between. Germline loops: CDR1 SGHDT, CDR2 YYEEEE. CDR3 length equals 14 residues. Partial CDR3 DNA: TGTGCCAGCAGCTTAGCAGGGGGAGGCTTCGAG. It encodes CASSLAGGGFE. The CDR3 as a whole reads CASSLAGGGFEQYF.

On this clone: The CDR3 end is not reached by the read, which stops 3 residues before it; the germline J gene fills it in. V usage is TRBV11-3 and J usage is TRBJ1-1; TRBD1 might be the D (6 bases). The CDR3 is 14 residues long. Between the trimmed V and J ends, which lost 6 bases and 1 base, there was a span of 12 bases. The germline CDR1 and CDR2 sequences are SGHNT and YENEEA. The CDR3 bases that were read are TGTGCCAGCAGTTGGGGCAGGGGGAACACTGAA. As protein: CASSWGRGNTE. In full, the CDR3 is CASSWGRGNTEAFF.

CDR3 DNA, as far as it was read: TGTGCCATCAGCCGACAGACCCTAGATGAA. Its translation is CAISRQTLDE. Given in full, the CDR3 is CAISRQTLDEAFF. The chain joins TRBV10-3 to TRBJ1-1, with D perhaps TRBD1 (5 bases). The read terminates 3 residues ahead of where the CDR3 ends, so the germline J gene completes it. Trimming took 6 bases from V and 7 from J, leaving 15 bases between them. This CDR3 has 13 residues. Germline V lookup: CDR1 ENHRY, CDR2 SYGVKD.

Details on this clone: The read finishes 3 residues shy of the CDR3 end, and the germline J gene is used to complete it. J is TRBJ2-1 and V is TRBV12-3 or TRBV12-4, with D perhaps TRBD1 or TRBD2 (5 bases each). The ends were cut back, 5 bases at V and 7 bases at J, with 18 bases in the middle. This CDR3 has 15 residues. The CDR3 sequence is CASSAQGVVKNEQFF. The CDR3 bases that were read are TGTGCCAGCAGTGCCCAGGGAGTGGTAAAGAATGAG.

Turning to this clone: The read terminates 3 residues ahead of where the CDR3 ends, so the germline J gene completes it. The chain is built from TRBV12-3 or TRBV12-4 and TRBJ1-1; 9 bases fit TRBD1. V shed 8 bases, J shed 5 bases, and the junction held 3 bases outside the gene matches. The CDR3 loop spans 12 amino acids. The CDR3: CASSGTGTEAFF. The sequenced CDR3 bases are TGTGCCAGCTCCGGGACAGGGACTGAA.

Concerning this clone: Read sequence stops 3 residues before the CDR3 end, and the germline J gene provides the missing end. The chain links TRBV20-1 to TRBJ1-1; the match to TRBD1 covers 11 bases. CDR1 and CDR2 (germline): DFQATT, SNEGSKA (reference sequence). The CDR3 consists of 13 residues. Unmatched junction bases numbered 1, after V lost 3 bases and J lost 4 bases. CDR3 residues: CSARDRGLTEAFF. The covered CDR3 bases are TGCAGTGCTAGGGACAGGGGGCTCACTGAA.

The CDR3 here is CASSPYPGETGEGTEAFF. CDR3 DNA, as far as it was read: TGTGCCAGCTCACCATATCCGGGGGAGACAGGGGAAGGCACTGAA. The chain couples TRBV18 to TRBJ1-1, with 8 nucleotides matching TRBD1. Coverage ceases 3 residues before the CDR3 finishes, and the germline J gene fills in the end. The J segment lost 4 bases and the V segment lost 2 bases, leaving 15 bases of the junction unmatched. The germline V gene encodes CDR1 KGHSH and CDR2 LQKENI. The CDR3 extends over 18 amino acids.